This T cell receptor (beta chain) stems from a study of graft-versus-host responses after intestinal transplantation. About the study: Induction with anti-thymocyte globulin, then tacrolimus and steroids for about 3 years, was given to all recipients. General study findings and limits: Graft-donor T cell macrochimerism in patients accompanied high graft-versus-host to host-versus-graft clonal ratios in allografts. GvH clones were found in recipient marrow; some appeared first in ileum or blood. There was an association between peak levels of circulating GvH clones and early post-transplant HvG declines.

TCRdb's table, derived via immunoSEQ multiplex PCR, lists solely in-frame clones and lacks some. The table has approximately 90,000 clones, 85% to 95% seen once. Concerning this clone: The antigen is undetermined.

The CDR3 is 15 residues long. Between the trimmed V and J ends, which lost 1 base and 2 bases, there was a span of 11 bases. Per germline, CDR1 MDHEN and CDR2 SYDVKM. The source material was unstimulated CD8+ T cells sorted from spleen or lymph node cells, sampled before transplant. The TCR sequence derives from a human donor who was the organ donor for an intestinal transplant. The genes are TRBV28 and TRBJ2-5; D ambiguous. The CDR3 loop is CASSLYGSEQETQYF. CDR3 coding DNA: TGTGCCAGCAGTTTATATGGCAGTGAACAAGAGACCCAGTACTTC.